These 9 T cell receptor beta chains originate from one sample sequenced in a study of blood T cell repertoires in COVID-19. TCRdb keeps only in-frame clones here, not all; method: immunoSEQ multiplex PCR. The sample holds about 290,000 clones, around four fifths seen once. Sequencing was performed on peripheral blood. The receptor set was obtained from a woman aged 50 to 60 with active or convalescent COVID-19.

The V gene is TRBV24-1, the J gene TRBJ1-2; D is possibly TRBD1 (6 bases). The germline V gene has CDR1 KGHDR and CDR2 SFDVKD. Trimming cost V 3 bases and J 3 bases, with 10 bases left between them. The CDR3 extends over 14 amino acids. This CDR3 reads CATSDNRDHYGYTF. The CDR3 coding sequence is TGTGCCACCAGTGATAACAGGGATCACTATGGCTACACCTTC.

The chain combines TRBV30 with TRBJ1-2, with 9 positions matching TRBD1. V was clipped by 0 bases and J by 4 bases; unmatched bases: 0. The CDR3 runs 13 residues. Germline V gene data show CDR1 as GTSNPN and CDR2 as SVGIG (reference sequence). The CDR3 DNA follows: TGTGCCTGGAGTGTGGACAGGGGCTATGGCTACACCTTC. Translation: CAWSVDRGYGYTF.

The chain is built from TRBV6-1 and TRBJ1-6; no reliable D call. V was trimmed by 1 base and J by 11 bases, leaving 12 bases between them. This CDR3 comprises 14 residues. Germline V lookup: CDR1 MNHNS, CDR2 SASEGT. In nucleotides, the CDR3 is TGTGCCAGCAGTGAAGGGACTAGTAGTCCACCCCTCCACTTT. This translates into CASSEGTSSPPLHF.

The V call is TRBV21-1, the J call TRBJ1-5; TRBD1 is taken as the D call from the table, unchecked against the DNA. TRBV21-1 is labeled a pseudogene. The CDR3 sequence is 12 residues long. The CDR3: CASTVGNQPQHF. For the CDR3, the DNA is TGTGCCAGCACAGTGGGCAATCAGCCCCAGCATTTT.

The chain links TRBV5-8 to TRBJ2-1, with 7 bases lining up with TRBD1. CDR1 and CDR2 from the germline V gene are SGHTS and YDEGEE. Trimming at V came to 3 bases and at J to 4 bases, leaving 4 bases not matched to a gene. This CDR3 has 14 residues. The CDR3 loop is CASSWGQTYNEQFF. For the CDR3, the DNA is TGTGCCAGCAGCTGGGGACAGACGTACAATGAGCAGTTCTTC.

The V gene is TRBV28, the J gene TRBJ2-7; 8 nucleotides match TRBD2. With 7 bases clipped from V and 5 bases from J, the junction kept 19 bases outside the gene matches. The CDR3 spans 17 residues. Germline loops: CDR1 MDHEN, CDR2 SYDVKM. The DNA for the CDR3 is TGTGCCAGCACGGCAGTCGATGCGGGAGGAGATGGCCACGAGCAGTACTTC. This sequence encodes CASTAVDAGGDGHEQYF.

This clone was recorded only once. The V call is TRBV4-2, the J call TRBJ1-1; unclear D gene. V was pared by 3 bases and J by 0 bases, with 8 bases between. CDR3 length: 14 amino acids. Looked up from germline, CDR1 is LGHNA and CDR2 is YNFKEQ. CDR3 in amino acids: CASSHPGLNTEAFF. The CDR3 nucleotides are TGTGCCAGCAGCCATCCAGGCTTGAACACTGAAGCTTTCTTT.

The chain has TRBV30 and TRBJ2-5; unclear D gene. Germline V gene sequence: CDR1 GTSNPN, CDR2 SVGIG (reference sequence). The ends were cut back, 0 bases at V and 1 base at J, with 6 bases in the middle. CDR3 length: 13 residues. CDR3 in DNA: TGTGCCTGGAGTGTACAGATCCAAGAGACCCAGTACTTC. Protein sequence: CAWSVQIQETQYF.

The chain links TRBV7-9 to TRBJ1-2; 11 positions match TRBD1. Per germline, CDR1 SEHNR and CDR2 FQNEAQ (reference sequence). V was pared by 0 bases and J by 3 bases, with 3 bases of the junction left unmatched. The CDR3 consists of 16 residues. Here the CDR3 reads CASSLAGQGVDYGYTF. The DNA for the CDR3 is TGTGCCAGCAGCTTAGCGGGACAGGGGGTGGACTATGGCTACACCTTC.